These 18 T cell receptor beta chains were sequenced from one sample in a study of T-cell reconstitution after alpha-beta-depleted transplantation in children. Construction of the TCRbeta library involved unique molecular identifiers. TCRdb independently ran MiXCR on the PCR reads; one entry per CDR3 protein. The sample yields 300,000 or so distinct CDR3 sequences, 9.9% seen once. The material sequenced was PBMCs from the stem cell graft donor, taken from the stem cell graft. The receptors were gathered from a human donor who donated a stem cell graft to a child with SCID.

The chain uses TRBV20-1 and TRBJ1-2; tentative D call: TRBD1 (5 bases). Trimming took 6 bases from V and 0 from J, leaving 11 bases between them. This CDR3 contains 13 residues. In germline, CDR1 is DFQATT, CDR2 SNEGSKA (reference sequence). CDR3 region: CSARDGANYGYTF. The CDR3 DNA follows: TGCAGTGCGAGGGACGGAGCTAACTATGGCTACACCTTC.

This clonotype turned up a few times. The chain carries TRBV7-2 and TRBJ2-1, with unresolved D. The CDR3 sequence is 15 residues long. Germline V gene lookup returns CDR1 SGHTA and CDR2 FQGNSA. Trimming removed 1 base at V and 0 bases at J, with 7 bases between. CDR3 in DNA: TGTGCCAGCAGCTTAGATGTCAGCTCCTACAATGAGCAGTTCTTC. Translating it yields CASSLDVSSYNEQFF.

The CDR3 coding sequence is TGTGCCATCAACAGGGGGTGGACCGGGGAGCTGTTTTTT. Residues: CAINRGWTGELFF. V usage is TRBV10-3 and J usage is TRBJ2-2; TRBD1 aligns across 8 bases. V shed 7 bases, J shed 5 bases, and the junction held 3 bases outside the gene matches. This CDR3 is 13 amino acids long. Germline values: CDR1 ENHRY, CDR2 SYGVKD.

This chain connects TRBV20-1 to TRBJ1-2; 7 nucleotides match TRBD1. The junction had 3 bases not matched to a gene; V was cut back by 0 bases and J by 5 bases. CDR1 DFQATT and CDR2 SNEGSKA come from the germline V gene (reference sequence). There are 13 residues in the CDR3. DNA of the CDR3: TGCAGTGCTAGAGACCTGACAGGGTATGGCTACACCTTC. Translation: CSARDLTGYGYTF.

This clonotype appeared a few times. The CDR3 sequence: CSVPGMRGNEQFF. The CDR3 nucleotides read TGCAGTGTCCCGGGAATGCGGGGCAATGAGCAGTTCTTC. J is TRBJ2-1 and V is TRBV20-1, with D maybe TRBD2 (6 bases). CDR1 DFQATT and CDR2 SNEGSKA come from the germline V gene (reference sequence). The CDR3 has 13 amino acids. V was pared by 7 bases and J by 6 bases, with 16 bases between.

The CDR3 DNA sequence: TGTGCCATCAGTGAGTCGGTGGAGCCCTACGAGCAGTACTTC. Translated: CAISESVEPYEQYF. V usage is TRBV10-3 and J usage is TRBJ2-7, with D hard to call. The germline V gene encodes CDR1 ENHRY and CDR2 SYGVKD. V was trimmed by 0 bases and J by 2 bases, leaving 8 bases between them. CDR3 length: 14 amino acids.

The gene calls are TRBV12-3 or TRBV12-4 and TRBJ2-1; D unclear. The CDR3 is 11 amino acids. V lost 10 bases, J lost 6 bases, and 10 bases lay in between. DNA of the CDR3: TGTGCCATCCACGCAGCCAATGAGCAGTTCTTC. Amino acids: CAIHAANEQFF.

A few counts support this clonotype. This chain uses TRBV6-4 with TRBJ2-1, with a tentative D call TRBD2 (7 bases). Germline CDR1 reads MRHNA; CDR2 reads SNTAGT. This CDR3 has 18 amino acids. V was cut by 7 bases and J by 4 bases, with 26 bases left in between. The CDR3 protein is CASNPERRGGALYNEQFF. The CDR3 DNA follows: TGTGCCAGCAACCCCGAACGGAGGGGGGGGGCACTTTACAATGAGCAGTTCTTC.

V usage is TRBV5-1 and J usage is TRBJ1-2; 7 bases fit TRBD1. V shed 4 bases and J 6 bases; nucleotides not matched to a gene: 9. The CDR3 runs to 14 residues. CDR1 and CDR2 (germline): SGHRS, YFSETQ. Here the CDR3 DNA reads TGCGCCAGCAGCAAGGGGGCGCAGGAAAATGGCTACACCTTC. Its translation: CASSKGAQENGYTF.

This clonotype was seen a handful of times. The chain links TRBV13 to TRBJ2-4, with D unclear. The germline CDR1 and CDR2 sequences are PRHDT and FYEKMQ (reference sequence). The CDR3 length is 13 residues. Trimming cost V 1 base and J 4 bases, with 5 bases left between them. CDR3 coding DNA: TGTGCCAGCAGCTTAGAGGGAAAAAACATTCAGTACTTC. Protein sequence: CASSLEGKNIQYF.

This clonotype has at least ten counts. The genes are TRBV7-8 and TRBJ1-2; D might be TRBD1 (5 bases). The germline CDR1 and CDR2 sequences are SGHVS and FQNEAQ. V lost 4 bases and J 4 bases, leaving 16 bases between the germline ends. The CDR3 runs to 15 residues. DNA for the CDR3: TGTGCCAGCAGCTCAGCACAGGAACCTAGCTATGGCTACACCTTC. It translates to CASSSAQEPSYGYTF.

This clonotype has only a few counts. This chain uses TRBV18 with TRBJ2-5, with 8 nucleotides matching TRBD1. This CDR3 region has 13 residues. Per the germline V gene, CDR1 is KGHSH and CDR2 is LQKENI. With V trimmed by 5 bases and J by 4 bases, 3 bases remained unmatched. CDR3 in amino acids: CASSWDRRETQYF. CDR3 sequence (DNA): TGTGCCAGCTCATGGGACAGGCGAGAGACCCAGTACTTC.

This clonotype came up a few times. The chain carries TRBV7-8 and TRBJ1-5, with D uncertain. The CDR3 extends over 14 amino acids. Trimming cost V 1 base and J 3 bases, with 7 bases left between them. Germline V gene data show CDR1 as SGHVS and CDR2 as FQNEAQ. The CDR3 DNA follows: TGTGCCAGCAGCTTAGTCGGGTTCAATCAGCCCCAGCATTTT. Amino acid sequence: CASSLVGFNQPQHF.

This clonotype was seen a few times. J is TRBJ2-1 and V is TRBV5-1; maybe TRBD2 (5 bases). Germline values: CDR1 SGHRS, CDR2 YFSETQ. The CDR3 contains 15 residues. V was shortened by 2 bases and J by 5 bases, with 14 bases between the two germline ends. The CDR3 here is CASSFGGVNNNEQFF. CDR3 sequence (DNA): TGCGCCAGCAGCTTCGGAGGCGTTAACAACAATGAGCAGTTCTTC.

This clonotype was counted between two and nine times. This chain uses TRBV12-3 or TRBV12-4 with TRBJ1-6; TRBD1 might be the D (5 bases). Trimming stripped 6 bases from V and 6 bases from J, with 15 bases between. This CDR3 is 15 amino acids long. This CDR3 reads CASRDRDVSNSPLHF. The CDR3 DNA sequence: TGTGCCAGCAGAGACCGGGACGTTTCTAATTCACCCCTCCACTTT.

This clonotype has a handful of counts. The chain uses TRBV28 and TRBJ2-2; 7 bases agree with TRBD1. The CDR3 loop spans 16 amino acids. V was clipped by 1 base and J by 0 bases; unmatched bases: 2. CDR1 and CDR2 from the germline V gene are MDHEN and SYDVKM. In nucleotides, the CDR3 is TGTGCCAGCAGTTTATTAGGGGGCGCGAACACCGGGGAGCTGTTTTTT. Translation: CASSLLGGANTGELFF.

This clonotype was seen only a few times. V is TRBV12-3 or TRBV12-4 and J is TRBJ2-5, with a tentative D call TRBD1 (6 bases). V lost 7 bases and J 7 bases, leaving 16 bases between the germline ends. The CDR3 extends over 13 amino acids. The CDR3 DNA reads as TGTGCCAGCAAGGTGGGGGCTGGGGGGACCCAGTACTTC. Its translation is CASKVGAGGTQYF.

The table lists this clonotype with many counts. The chain has TRBV2 and TRBJ2-3; possibly TRBD1 for D (5 bases). This CDR3 spans 14 amino acids. Germline V gene sequence: CDR1 SNHLY, CDR2 FYNNEI. Trimming cost V 2 bases and J 3 bases, with 9 bases left between them. For the CDR3, the DNA is TGTGCCAGCAGTGAACAGGGTTGGACAGATACGCAGTATTTT. Protein: CASSEQGWTDTQYF.